Listed here are 30 T cell receptor beta chains from one sample, sequenced in a study of CD8 T cells in ankylosing spondylitis. No antigen has been identified for these receptors. TCRdb re-analysed the 5' RACE reads in MiXCR, keeping a single row per CDR3 protein. This table has about 460,000 distinct CDR3 sequences, approximately 5.3% appearing once. Study-level points and caveats: A TCR beta motif of 7 or 8 highly homologous variants appeared characteristic of ankylosing spondylitis blood.

The sequenced sample consisted of blood, either unsorted or a sorted T cell fraction (not recorded which). These receptors came from a male donor with ankylosing spondylitis.

This clonotype occurred many times. The chain joins TRBV6-5 to TRBJ2-1; 9 bases map to TRBD2. V trimming: 2 bases; J trimming: 4 bases; junction bases outside the gene matches: 9. The CDR3 spans 17 residues. Germline V CDR1 and CDR2: MNHEY, SVGAGI. CDR3 nucleotide sequence: TGTGCCAGCAGTTACCCCGGGGGTGCGGGAGGGTACAATGAGCAGTTCTTC. Translation: CASSYPGGAGGYNEQFF.

This clonotype was found many times. This chain links TRBV4-3 with TRBJ2-6; TRBD1 or TRBD2 may be the D gene (5 bases each). Deletions cut 0 bases from V and 1 base from J, with 7 bases between. CDR1 is LGHNA, CDR2 YSLEER, per germline. This CDR3 is 16 amino acids long. The CDR3 region is CASSQEWGSGANVLTF. The CDR3 coding sequence is TGCGCCAGCAGCCAAGAATGGGGGTCTGGGGCCAACGTCCTGACTTTC.

This clonotype appeared many times. This chain connects TRBV20-1 to TRBJ2-5, with D unresolved. V lost 3 bases and J 5 bases, leaving 16 bases between the germline ends. The CDR3 contains 14 residues. CDR1 DFQATT and CDR2 SNEGSKA come from the germline V gene (reference sequence). The CDR3 region is CSARTHPGRETQYF. CDR3 in DNA: TGCAGTGCTAGGACCCATCCGGGTCGGGAGACCCAGTACTTC.

This clonotype was seen at least ten times. This rearrangement joins TRBV25-1 to TRBJ1-6; 8 bases fit TRBD1. CDR1 is MGHDK and CDR2 is SYGVNS in the germline V gene. The V segment lost 2 bases and the J segment 7 bases; nucleotides outside the gene matches: 4. The CDR3 is 15 amino acids. CDR3 sequence reads: CASSERGTGNSPLHF. For the CDR3, the DNA is TGTGCCAGCAGTGAAAGAGGGACAGGAAATTCACCCCTCCACTTT.

This clonotype came up many times. The chain combines TRBV5-1 with TRBJ1-1, with D perhaps TRBD1 (6 bases). The V end was cut by 5 bases, the J end by 3 bases, with 17 bases between. The germline V gene encodes CDR1 SGHRS and CDR2 YFSETQ. This CDR3 region has 15 residues. This CDR3 reads CASRKQGAADTEAFF. In nucleotides, the CDR3 is TGCGCCAGCAGAAAACAGGGAGCGGCGGACACTGAAGCTTTCTTT.

The table lists this clonotype with a few counts. The chain recombines TRBV10-3 with TRBJ2-1; the match to TRBD2 covers 7 bases. Germline CDR1 ENHRY, CDR2 SYGVKD. V shed 0 bases, J shed 5 bases, and the junction held 7 bases outside the gene matches. The CDR3 totals 16 residues. The CDR3 is CAISESEASGNNEQFF. CDR3 coding DNA: TGTGCCATCAGTGAGTCGGAGGCTAGCGGAAACAATGAGCAGTTCTTC.

This clonotype was recorded many times. J is TRBJ2-5 and V is TRBV27; possible D gene TRBD2, 5 bases. The CDR3 loop spans 15 amino acids. Deletions cut 7 bases from V and 4 bases from J, with 19 bases between. Germline V gene lookup returns CDR1 MNHEY and CDR2 SMNVEV (reference sequence). CDR3 amino acids: CASNFRGLNGETQYF. The CDR3, as DNA: TGTGCCAGCAATTTTCGAGGACTTAATGGAGAGACCCAGTACTTC.

This clonotype appeared many times. The chain is built from TRBV20-1 and TRBJ2-7; TRBD2 matches 16 bases. J lost 7 bases, V lost 0 bases, and 6 bases had no gene match. This CDR3 contains 16 residues. The V gene's germline CDR1 is DFQATT and CDR2 SNEGSKA (reference sequence). The DNA for the CDR3 is TGCAGTGCTAGAGATGGGACTAGCGGGAGGGTGCGAGAGCAGTACTTC. Protein: CSARDGTSGRVREQYF.

In its sample, this clonotype was seen a few times. This chain connects TRBV5-1 to TRBJ2-3; possible D gene TRBD2, 5 bases. V was shortened by 9 bases and J by 4 bases, with 15 bases between the two germline ends. Looked up from germline, CDR1 is SGHRS and CDR2 is YFSETQ. CDR3 length: 13 amino acids. This CDR3 reads CATRAGTADTQYF. The CDR3 nucleotides read TGCGCCACCCGGGCGGGTACGGCAGATACGCAGTATTTT.

This clonotype was observed many times. The chain employs TRBV5-1 and TRBJ1-2; D unresolved. V lost 1 base, J lost 8 bases, and 12 bases lay in between. CDR1 SGHRS and CDR2 YFSETQ come from the germline V gene. The CDR3 spans 13 residues. CDR3 region: CASSLSSASGYTF. DNA of the CDR3: TGCGCCAGCAGCTTGAGTTCCGCCTCCGGCTACACCTTC. The full variable domain, completed using reference TRBV5-1 and TRBJ1-2, is KAGVTQTPRYLIKTRGQQVTLSCSPISGHRSVSWYQQTPGQGLQFLFEYFSETQRNKGNFPGRFSGRQFSNSRSEMNVSTLELGDSALYLCASSLSSASGYTFGSGTRLTVV.

At least ten counts were recorded for this clonotype. V usage is TRBV12-3 or TRBV12-4 and J usage is TRBJ1-5; D may be TRBD1 (6 bases). Trimming removed 6 bases from V and 11 bases from J, with 17 bases in between. The CDR3 extends over 13 amino acids. CDR3 amino acids: CASSSGARQAQHF. The CDR3 DNA reads as TGTGCCAGCAGCTCAGGGGCACGACAAGCCCAGCATTTT.

This clonotype was counted ten times or more. The chain uses TRBV7-2 and TRBJ2-1; D remains ambiguous. Germline V gives CDR1 SGHTA, CDR2 FQGNSA. The V gene lost 5 bases and the J gene lost 10 bases, with 15 bases spanning the gap. This CDR3 is 13 amino acids long. The CDR3 protein is CASSPRPQTEQFF. CDR3 coding DNA: TGTGCCAGCAGCCCCCGACCCCAGACAGAGCAGTTCTTC.

This clonotype showed up many times. The chain employs TRBV18 and TRBJ1-3, with a tentative D call TRBD1 (5 bases). This CDR3 is built from 15 residues. Germline V gene lookup returns CDR1 KGHSH and CDR2 LQKENI. The V end was cut by 8 bases, the J end by 4 bases, with 18 bases between. CDR3 sequence: CASAEVRTYGNTIYF. The CDR3 DNA reads as TGTGCCAGCGCCGAGGTGCGGACATACGGAAACACCATATATTTT.

At least ten counts were recorded for this clonotype. The chain links TRBV6-1 to TRBJ2-7; 9 bases line up with TRBD1. Germline CDR1 MNHNS, CDR2 SASEGT. The length of the CDR3 is 14 residues. V trimming: 6 bases; J trimming: 7 bases; junction bases outside the gene matches: 10. The CDR3 nucleotides read TGTGCCAGCAGGAGCCCGGGACAGGGAACAGAGCAGTACTTC. It translates to CASRSPGQGTEQYF.

This clonotype was observed many times. The chain uses TRBV24-1 and TRBJ2-3; 9 bases line up with TRBD1. CDR1 and CDR2 (germline): KGHDR, SFDVKD. The V segment lost 6 bases and the J segment 1 base; nucleotides outside the gene matches: 4. The CDR3 contains 15 residues. The CDR3: CATSPGQGRTDTQYF. The CDR3 DNA sequence: TGTGCCACCAGTCCGGGACAGGGTCGCACAGATACGCAGTATTTT.

This clonotype was seen a handful of times. This sequence may be a read error, since a much larger clone differs from it by one base. This sequence joins TRBV3-1 and TRBJ1-2; 8 bases are a match to TRBD1. Germline V gene lookup returns CDR1 LGHDT and CDR2 YNNKEL (reference sequence). There are 14 residues in the CDR3. In DNA, the CDR3 is TGTGCCAGCAGCCGCCGGGACAGGATGAGTGGCTACAACTTC. Protein: CASSRRDRMSGYNF. Together with reference TRBV3-1 and TRBJ1-2, the CDR3 gives the full variable domain: DTAVSQTPKYLVTQMGNDKSIKCEQNLGHDTMYWYKQDSKKFLKIMFSYNNKELIINETVPNRFSPKSPDKAHLNLHINSLELGDSAVYFCASSRRDRMSGYNFGSGTRLTVV.

The J gene is TRBJ2-2, the V gene TRBV11-2, with 7 bases identical to TRBD1. The J segment lost 4 bases and the V segment lost 6 bases, leaving 8 bases of the junction unmatched. CDR3 length: 15 residues. Per the germline V gene, CDR1 is SGHAT and CDR2 is FQNNGV. CDR3 nucleotides: TGTGCCAGCAGTCCTATGACAGGGATCACCGGGGAGCTGTTTTTT. It specifies CASSPMTGITGELFF.

This clonotype was recorded many times. The chain has TRBV20-1 and TRBJ2-4, with a weak D call TRBD2 (6 bases). CDR1 is DFQATT, CDR2 SNEGSKA, per germline (reference sequence). Trimming pared 6 bases from V and 1 base from J, leaving 10 bases between. The CDR3 consists of 13 residues. The chain's CDR3 is CSACGEAKNIQYF. CDR3 DNA: TGCAGTGCCTGCGGGGAGGCCAAAAACATTCAGTACTTC.

The sample holds many counts of this clonotype. This chain connects TRBV4-3 to TRBJ2-7; possible D gene TRBD2, 6 bases. The CDR3 is 14 amino acids. Per germline, CDR1 LGHNA and CDR2 YSLEER. V lost 5 bases and J 9 bases, leaving 20 bases between the germline ends. The CDR3 sequence is CASSGWDSLERQYF. The CDR3 DNA reads TGCGCCAGCAGCGGATGGGACTCCTTGGAGCGGCAGTACTTC.

This chain uses TRBV11-2 with TRBJ2-6, with D perhaps matching TRBD1 (6 bases). Germline CDR1 and CDR2: SGHAT and FQNNGV. Deletions cut 3 bases from V and 1 base from J, with 16 bases between. The CDR3 is made up of 18 amino acids. The CDR3 nucleotides are TGTGCCAGCAGCTTTTCGTACAGGGCTTTTTCTGGGGCCAACGTCCTGACTTTC. It codes for CASSFSYRAFSGANVLTF.

In this sample, this clonotype turned up a few times. The chain recombines TRBV4-2 with TRBJ2-7, with D perhaps TRBD2 (7 bases). The germline CDR1 and CDR2 sequences are LGHNA and YNFKEQ. The length of the CDR3 is 15 residues. Trimming cost V 0 bases and J 3 bases, with 12 bases left between them. As DNA, the CDR3 is TGTGCCAGCAGCCAAGAAAGAAGGGGGGGCTACGAGCAGTACTTC. Translation gives CASSQERRGGYEQYF.

This clonotype was seen ten or more times. V usage is TRBV15 and J usage is TRBJ2-7; no firm D call. Germline CDR1 LNHNV, CDR2 YYDKDF (reference sequence). The CDR3 is 13 amino acids. The V end lost 0 bases, the J end lost 3 bases, and 6 bases lay between the germline ends. This CDR3 is CATSRDKYYEQYF. For the CDR3, the DNA is TGTGCCACCAGCAGAGACAAATACTACGAGCAGTACTTC.

In its sample, this clonotype was seen many times. The chain joins TRBV6-2 or TRBV6-3 to TRBJ1-1; D is unclear. This CDR3 is built from 14 residues. The germline CDR1 and CDR2 sequences are MNHEY and SVGEGT. V was trimmed by 0 bases and J by 3 bases, leaving 8 bases between them. CDR3 nucleotide sequence: TGTGCCAGCAGTTACTCGAAGCGGGACACTGAAGCTTTCTTT. Translated, it gives CASSYSKRDTEAFF.

This clonotype was seen repeatedly, ten times or more. This chain links TRBV5-1 with TRBJ2-3, with D tentatively TRBD2 (5 bases). Trimming removed 4 bases from V and 0 bases from J, with 21 bases in between. Per the germline V gene, CDR1 is SGHRS and CDR2 is YFSETQ. The CDR3 sequence is 18 residues long. The CDR3 region has the DNA TGCGCCAGCAGCCTTGGCCGGAGGTCTACAATTAGCACAGATACGCAGTATTTT. Its translation: CASSLGRRSTISTDTQYF.

The rearrangement uses TRBV7-6 and TRBJ1-2; 7 bases agree with TRBD1. V lost 1 base, J lost 2 bases, and 10 bases stayed unmatched. The CDR3 has 17 amino acids. Germline-derived CDR1 and CDR2 are SGHVS and FNYEAQ. CDR3 region: CASSLDVRGQRNYGYTF. CDR3 nucleotides: TGTGCCAGCAGCTTAGATGTGCGGGGACAGCGAAACTATGGCTACACCTTC.

There are many counts of this clonotype. This chain connects TRBV7-9 to TRBJ2-3; possibly TRBD1 for D (6 bases). Looked up from germline, CDR1 is SEHNR and CDR2 is FQNEAQ (reference sequence). This CDR3 is 16 amino acids long. Trimming removed 5 bases from V and 1 base from J, with 16 bases in between. This chain's CDR3 is CASSHTQGRGTDTQYF. The CDR3 DNA sequence: TGTGCCAGCAGCCACACACAGGGCAGGGGCACAGATACGCAGTATTTT.

In this sample, this clonotype turned up a few times. The V and J genes are TRBV6-5 and TRBJ2-4; no definite D call. The CDR3 has 13 amino acids. The V gene lost 4 bases and the J gene lost 13 bases, with 17 bases spanning the gap. Germline loops: CDR1 MNHEY, CDR2 SVGAGI. CDR3 sequence reads: CASSSEGSIKQYF. The CDR3 bases are TGTGCCAGCAGTTCCGAAGGCTCGATCAAGCAGTACTTC.

This clonotype showed up many times. The CDR3 coding sequence is TGCAGCGTTGCCCTTAGCGGGGTCACAGATACGCAGTATTTT. Residues: CSVALSGVTDTQYF. This chain links TRBV29-1 with TRBJ2-3, with 8 bases aligning to TRBD2. The CDR3 sequence is 14 residues long. Germline trimming cut 4 bases from V and 2 bases from J; bases unmatched to any gene: 5. Germline-derived CDR1 and CDR2 are SQVTM and ANQGSEA.

This clonotype came up many times. This rearrangement joins TRBV29-1 to TRBJ2-3, with D hard to call. Between the trimmed V and J ends, which lost 2 bases and 2 bases, there was a span of 8 bases. Germline V gene sequence: CDR1 SQVTM, CDR2 ANQGSEA. CDR3 length: 13 amino acids. The CDR3 loop is CSVERLLTDTQYF. Written as DNA, the CDR3 is TGCAGCGTTGAACGCCTACTCACAGATACGCAGTATTTT.

The table lists this clonotype with many counts. The chain has TRBV15 and TRBJ1-6; 9 bases match TRBD1. Germline V lookup: CDR1 LNHNV, CDR2 YYDKDF (reference sequence). The V and J ends lost 3 bases and 7 bases, in that order; junction bases with no gene match: 10. This CDR3 has 17 amino acids. The CDR3 bases are TGTGCCACCAGCAGTACTACCGGGACAGGGAGAAATTCACCCCTCCACTTT. Protein product: CATSSTTGTGRNSPLHF. The whole variable domain, filled in from reference TRBV15 and TRBJ1-6, reads DAMVIQNPRYQVTQFGKPVTLSCSQTLNHNVMYWYQQKSSQAPKLLFHYYDKDFNNEADTPDNFQSRRPNTSFCFLDIRSPGLGDTAMYLCATSSTTGTGRNSPLHFGNGTRLTVT.